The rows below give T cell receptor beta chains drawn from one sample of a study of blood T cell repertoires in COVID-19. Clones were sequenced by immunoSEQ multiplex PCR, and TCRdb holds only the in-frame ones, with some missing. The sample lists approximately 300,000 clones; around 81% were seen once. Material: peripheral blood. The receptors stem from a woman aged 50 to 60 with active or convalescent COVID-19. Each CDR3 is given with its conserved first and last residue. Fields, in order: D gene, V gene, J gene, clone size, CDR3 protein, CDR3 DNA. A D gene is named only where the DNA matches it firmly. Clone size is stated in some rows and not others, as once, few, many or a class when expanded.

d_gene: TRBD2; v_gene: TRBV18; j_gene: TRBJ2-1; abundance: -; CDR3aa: CASSPPGGYNEQFF; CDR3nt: TGTGCCAGCTCACCACCGGGGGGGTACAATGAGCAGTTCTTC
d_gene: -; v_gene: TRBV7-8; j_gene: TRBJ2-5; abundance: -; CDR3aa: CASVVRFQETQYF; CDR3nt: TGTGCCAGCGTTGTGCGTTTCCAAGAGACCCAGTACTTC
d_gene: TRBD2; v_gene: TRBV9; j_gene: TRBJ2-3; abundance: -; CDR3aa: CASSVELGSGRALSTQYF; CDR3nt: TGTGCCAGCAGCGTAGAGCTTGGTAGCGGGAGGGCCCTTAGTACGCAGTATTTT
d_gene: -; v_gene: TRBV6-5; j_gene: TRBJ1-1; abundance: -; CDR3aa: CASSYRRETEAFF; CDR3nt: TGTGCCAGCAGTTACCGCCGGGAGACTGAAGCTTTCTTT
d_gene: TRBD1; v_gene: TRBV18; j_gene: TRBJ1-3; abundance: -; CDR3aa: CASSPAGTGFSGNTIYF; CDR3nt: TGTGCCAGCTCACCAGCCGGGACAGGGTTTTCTGGAAACACCATATATTTT
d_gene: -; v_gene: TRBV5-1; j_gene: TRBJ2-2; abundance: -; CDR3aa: CASSLAQGNTGELFF; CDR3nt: TGCGCCAGCAGCTTGGCACAGGGAAACACCGGGGAGCTGTTTTTT
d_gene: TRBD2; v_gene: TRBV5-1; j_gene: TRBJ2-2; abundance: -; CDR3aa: CASSSRLAGSTGELFF; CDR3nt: TGCGCCAGCAGCTCCAGACTAGCGGGTTCCACCGGGGAGCTGTTTTTT
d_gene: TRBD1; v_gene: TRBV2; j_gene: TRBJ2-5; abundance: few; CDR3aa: CASSSPGQGQETQYF; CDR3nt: TGTGCCAGCAGTTCACCGGGACAGGGACAAGAGACCCAGTACTTC
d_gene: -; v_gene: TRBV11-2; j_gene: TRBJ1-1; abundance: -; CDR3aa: CASSLDTASVEAFF; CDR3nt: TGTGCCAGCAGCCTGGACACCGCCTCGGTAGAAGCTTTCTTT
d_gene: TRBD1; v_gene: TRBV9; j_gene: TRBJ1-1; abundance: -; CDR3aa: CASSVQTGGGNTEAFF; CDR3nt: TGTGCCAGCAGCGTTCAGACAGGGGGCGGGAACACTGAAGCTTTCTTT
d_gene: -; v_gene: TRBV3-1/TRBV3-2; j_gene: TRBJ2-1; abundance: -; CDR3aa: CASSQGGGLTYNEQFF; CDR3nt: TGTGCCAGCAGCCAAGGGGGCGGCCTCACCTACAATGAGCAGTTCTTC
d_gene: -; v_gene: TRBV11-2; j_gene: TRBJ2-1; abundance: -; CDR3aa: CASSLDLVTKENNEQFF; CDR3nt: TGTGCCAGCAGCTTAGATCTTGTTACAAAGGAGAACAATGAGCAGTTCTTC
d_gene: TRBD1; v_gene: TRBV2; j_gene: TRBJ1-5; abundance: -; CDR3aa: CAQARDRGQPQHF; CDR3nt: TGTGCCCAAGCACGGGACAGGGGTCAGCCCCAGCATTTT
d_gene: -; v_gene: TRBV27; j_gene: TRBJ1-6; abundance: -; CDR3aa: CASSLGGVNSPLHF; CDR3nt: TGTGCCAGCAGTTTGGGAGGGGTGAATTCACCCCTCCACTTT
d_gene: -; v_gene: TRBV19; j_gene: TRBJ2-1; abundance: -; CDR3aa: CASSLRIRTASYNEQFF; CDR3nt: TGTGCCAGTAGTCTACGGATCCGGACAGCCTCCTACAATGAGCAGTTCTTC
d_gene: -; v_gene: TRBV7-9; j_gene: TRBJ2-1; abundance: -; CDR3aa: CASSSGYYNEQFF; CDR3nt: TGTGCCAGCAGTAGCGGATATTACAATGAGCAGTTCTTC